This T cell receptor (beta chain) was sequenced for a study of molecular identifiers for immune sequencing clone quantification. MiXCR was run by TCRdb on the PCR reads, yielding one entry per CDR3 protein. The table shows about half a million distinct CDR3 sequences, with about a quarter occurring only once. The origin of this receptor is a human donor in good health. Some libraries in this study had Jurkat cell RNA spiked in. Sequencing input: naive CD8+ T cells from blood, with Jurkat cell RNA spiked in. Specified subset: FACS-sorted CD8+CD4-CCR7+CD45RA+ naive T cells.

As DNA, the CDR3 is TGCGCCAGCAGCTTGGCCGACGGTAAACCAGATACGCAGTATTTT. It specifies CASSLADGKPDTQYF. The chain recombines TRBV5-1 with TRBJ2-3; D is uncertain. The CDR3 runs to 15 residues. The V end was cut by 0 bases, the J end by 4 bases, with 12 bases between. The germline V gene has CDR1 SGHRS and CDR2 YFSETQ.